The entry that follows covers one T cell receptor (beta chain) sequence. This specimen comes from a study of CD8+ T cells in alopecia areata. Whole-study context: Treated patients swallowed 5 to 10 mg of oral tofacitinib twice daily.

The treatment denotes: oral pan-JAK inhibitor, 5-10 mg twice daily. This CDR3 is 15 amino acids long. Trimming shortened V by 0 bases and J by 3 bases, and 12 bases separated the two germline ends. Germline V gene sequence: CDR1 MNHEY, CDR2 SVGAGI. Sequencing used cDNA as its template, made by extracting RNA and reverse transcribing it. TCRdb's table, derived via immunoSEQ multiplex PCR, lists solely in-frame clones and lacks some. The data show about 74,000 clones, 29% seen once. The specimen comprised CD8+ T cells sorted from blood, sampled at week 4, from a patient treated with tofacitinib. This receptor was obtained from a human donor with alopecia areata. The rearrangement links TRBV6-5 to TRBJ2-7; possibly TRBD1 or TRBD2 for D (5 bases each). The CDR3 DNA reads as TGTGCCAGCAGTTACTCGAGGGACGTACTCTACGAGCAGTACTTC. As protein: CASSYSRDVLYEQYF.